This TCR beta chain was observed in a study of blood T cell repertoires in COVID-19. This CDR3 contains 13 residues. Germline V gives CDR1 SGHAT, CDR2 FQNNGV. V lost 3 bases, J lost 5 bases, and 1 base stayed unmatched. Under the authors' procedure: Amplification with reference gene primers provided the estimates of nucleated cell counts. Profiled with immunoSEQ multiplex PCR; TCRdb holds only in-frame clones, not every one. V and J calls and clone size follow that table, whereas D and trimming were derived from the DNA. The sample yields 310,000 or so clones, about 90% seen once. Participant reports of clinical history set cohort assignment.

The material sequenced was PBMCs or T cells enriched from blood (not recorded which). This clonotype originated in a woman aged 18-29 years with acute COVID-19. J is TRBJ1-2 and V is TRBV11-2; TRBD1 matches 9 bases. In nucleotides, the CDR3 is TGTGCCAGCAGCTTGGACAGGGGATATGGCTACACCTTC. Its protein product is CASSLDRGYGYTF.